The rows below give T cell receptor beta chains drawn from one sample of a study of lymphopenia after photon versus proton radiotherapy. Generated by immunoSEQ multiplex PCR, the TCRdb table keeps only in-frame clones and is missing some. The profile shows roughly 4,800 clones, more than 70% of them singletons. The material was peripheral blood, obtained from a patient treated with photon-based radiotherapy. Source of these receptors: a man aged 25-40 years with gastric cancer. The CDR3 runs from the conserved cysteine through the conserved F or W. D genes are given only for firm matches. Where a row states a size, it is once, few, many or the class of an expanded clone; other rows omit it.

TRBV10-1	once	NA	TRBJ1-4	TGCGCCAGCAACACAGGGAAAGGCGAAAAACTGTTTTTT	CASNTGKGEKLFF
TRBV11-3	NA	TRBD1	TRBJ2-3	TGTGCCAGCAGCTTAGAAGGGGGCGCAAGCACAGATACGCAGTATTTT	CASSLEGGASTDTQYF
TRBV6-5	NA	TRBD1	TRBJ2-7	TGTGCCAGCTACGACAGGGGGTCGTACGAGCAGTACTTC	CASYDRGSYEQYF
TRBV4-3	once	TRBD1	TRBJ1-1	TGCGCCAGCAGCCAAGATTGGACAGGGGGCACAATGAACACTGAAGCTTTCTTT	CASSQDWTGGTMNTEAFF
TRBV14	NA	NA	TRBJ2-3	TGTGCCAGCAGCCAAGATAGGGAAGATACGCAGTATTTT	CASSQDREDTQYF
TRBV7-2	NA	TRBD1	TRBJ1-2	TGTGCCAGCAGCTTAGCGGGGACAGGGTGGTCCGCTAACTATGGCTACACCTTC	CASSLAGTGWSANYGYTF
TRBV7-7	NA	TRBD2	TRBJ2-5	TGTGCCAGCAGCTTAGGACTAGCGGACCAAGAGACCCAGTACTTC	CASSLGLADQETQYF
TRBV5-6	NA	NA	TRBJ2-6	TGTGCCAGCAGCTTTAGGAGCTACTCTGGGGCCAACGTCCTGACTTTC	CASSFRSYSGANVLTF
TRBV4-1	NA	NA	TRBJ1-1	TGCGCCAGCAGCCAAGATAACGCGGAGGTGAACACTGAAGCTTTCTTT	CASSQDNAEVNTEAFF
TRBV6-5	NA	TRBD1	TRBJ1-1	TGTGCCAGCAGTTACTCTTTACAGGGGACGGTGAAAGCTTTCTTT	CASSYSLQGTVKAFF
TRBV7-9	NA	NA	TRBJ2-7	TGTGCCAGCAGCTTAGGGGAGTTCCGCCGGGCCCCAGTCAACTACGAGCAGTACTTC	CASSLGEFRRAPVNYEQYF
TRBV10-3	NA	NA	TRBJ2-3	TGTGCCATCAGTCAGCCGAGGTCCGATACGCAGTATTTT	CAISQPRSDTQYF
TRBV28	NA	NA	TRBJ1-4	TGTGCCAGCAGTTCGCCGCCTCTGGACCTGTTTTTT	CASSSPPLDLFF
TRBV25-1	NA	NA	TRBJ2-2	TGTGCCAGCAGAGCAGAAAACACCGGGGAGCTGTTTTTT	CASRAENTGELFF
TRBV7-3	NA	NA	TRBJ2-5	TGTGCCAGCAGCCTCAATCCGGGCAAACAAGAGACCCAGTACTTC	CASSLNPGKQETQYF
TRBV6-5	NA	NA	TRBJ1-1	TGTGCCAGCAGTTGGGCGGCGAGGTTGGACACTGAAGCTTTCTTT	CASSWAARLDTEAFF
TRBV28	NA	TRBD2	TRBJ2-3	TGTGCCAGCAGTTTAGCCGGGACTAGCGGGAGTGAGACGCAGTATTTT	CASSLAGTSGSETQYF
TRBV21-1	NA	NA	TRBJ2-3	TGTGCCAGCAGCAAGACTAGTCCGTCTAGCACAGATACGCAGTATTTT	CASSKTSPSSTDTQYF
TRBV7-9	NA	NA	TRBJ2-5	TGTGCCAGCAGCTTACAGGAGGGAGAGACCCAGTACTTC	CASSLQEGETQYF
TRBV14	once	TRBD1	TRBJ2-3	TGTGCCAGCAGCCTAACAGGGGGGTGGTCTCGCACAGATACGCAGTATTTT	CASSLTGGWSRTDTQYF
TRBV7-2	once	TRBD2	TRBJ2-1	TGTGCCAGCAGCCGAACTAGCGATGAGCAGTTCTTC	CASSRTSDEQFF
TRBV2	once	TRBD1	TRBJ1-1	TGTGCCAGCAGTGTGCCGACAGGGACGTTTGACACTGAAGCTTTCTTT	CASSVPTGTFDTEAFF
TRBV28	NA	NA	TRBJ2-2	TGTGCCTTGAGTGGGAACACCGGGGAGCTGTTTTTT	CALSGNTGELFF
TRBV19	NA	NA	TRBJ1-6	TGTGCCAGTACCCCGGATGGGGCCTTTAATTCACCCCTCCACTTT	CASTPDGAFNSPLHF
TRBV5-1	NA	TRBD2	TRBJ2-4	TGCGCCAGCAGCCCTAGCGGGGTAGCCAAAAACATTCAGTACTTC	CASSPSGVAKNIQYF
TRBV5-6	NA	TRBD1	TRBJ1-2	TGTGCCAGCACGAGCAACGGACAGGGTAGCTATGGCTACACCTTC	CASTSNGQGSYGYTF
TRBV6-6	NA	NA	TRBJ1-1	TGTGCCAGCAGCCCCGCGGTAAACACTGAAGCTTTCTTT	CASSPAVNTEAFF
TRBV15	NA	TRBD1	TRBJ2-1	TGTGCCACCAGCATCAGACAGGGTTCCTACAATGAGCAGTTCTTC	CATSIRQGSYNEQFF
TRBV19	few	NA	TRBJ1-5	TGTGCCAGTAGTATAGGGGGCAGGGTCAATCAGCCCCAGCATTTT	CASSIGGRVNQPQHF
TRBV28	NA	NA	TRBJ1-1	TGTGCCAGCAGTTTTCGGATGAACACTGAAGCTTTCTTT	CASSFRMNTEAFF
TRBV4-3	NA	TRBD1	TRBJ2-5	TGCGCCAGCAGCCACCGGGACAGGGGGCGAGGGGAGACCCAGTACTTC	CASSHRDRGRGETQYF
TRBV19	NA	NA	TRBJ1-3	TGTGCCAGTAAAACGCCGGGGTACGGAAACACCATATATTTT	CASKTPGYGNTIYF
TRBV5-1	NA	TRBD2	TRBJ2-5	TGCGCCAGCAGCTTGAGTGTTAGCGGGGGCACAGCCCTGAAGACCCAGTACTTC	CASSLSVSGGTALKTQYF
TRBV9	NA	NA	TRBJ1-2	TGTGCCAGCAGCGGCCCCGCCCAGGGATACGGGAACTATGGCTACACCTTC	CASSGPAQGYGNYGYTF
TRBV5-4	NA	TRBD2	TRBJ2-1	TGTGCCAGCAGCACACGACTAGCGGGGGTCGATGAGCAGTTCTTC	CASSTRLAGVDEQFF
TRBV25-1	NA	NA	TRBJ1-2	TGTGCCAGCAGTGACCTGGGGTACTATGGCTACACCTTC	CASSDLGYYGYTF
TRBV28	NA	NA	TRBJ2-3	TGTGCCAGCAGTTTGGTTAGGGGCACAGATACGCAGTATTTT	CASSLVRGTDTQYF
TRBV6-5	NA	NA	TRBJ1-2	TGTGCCAGCAGTGGCCTTAACTATGGCTACACCTTC	CASSGLNYGYTF
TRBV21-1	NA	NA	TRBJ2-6	TGTGCCAGCAGAAAAAAAACCCCAGAGGACCTCTCTGGGGCCAACGTCCTGACTTTC	CASRKKTPEDLSGANVLTF
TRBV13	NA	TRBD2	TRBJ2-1	TGTGCCAGCAGCTTAGGCCCGTATAGCGGGGTTAGCTCCTACAATGAGCAGTTCTTC	CASSLGPYSGVSSYNEQFF
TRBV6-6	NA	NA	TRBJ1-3	TGTGCCAGCAATTTATTAAGCACAGGGCACATATATTTT	CASNLLSTGHIYF
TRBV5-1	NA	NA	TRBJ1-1	TGCGCCAGCAGCTTAGGACCCTCCCTTCAGGGGAACACTGAAGCTTTCTTT	CASSLGPSLQGNTEAFF
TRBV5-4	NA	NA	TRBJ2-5	TGTGCCAGCAGCTCAAAGCAGGGGGGAGAGACCCAGTACTTC	CASSSKQGGETQYF
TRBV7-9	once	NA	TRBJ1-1	TGTGCCAGCAGCTTAGAAGGGGGAGGGGCACAAGCTTTCTTT	CASSLEGGGAQAFF
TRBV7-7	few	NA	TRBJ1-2	TGTGCCAGCAGCTCGGGCGATAGTGCCGAAAGACCTATGGCTACATTC	CASSSGDSAERPMATF
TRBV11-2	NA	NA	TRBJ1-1	TGTGCCAGCAGCTTTTACAGGGTGAACACTGAAGCTTTCTTT	CASSFYRVNTEAFF
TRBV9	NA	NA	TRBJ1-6	TGTGCCAGCAGCGTAGCTAACAATTCACCCCTCCACTTT	CASSVANNSPLHF
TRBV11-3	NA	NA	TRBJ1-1	TGTGCCAGCAGCTTGGGTTGGGAGAGCACTGAAGCTTTCTTT	CASSLGWESTEAFF
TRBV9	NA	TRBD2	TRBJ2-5	TGTGCCAGCAGCGCCCCGGGGGGAGAAGAGACCCAGTACTTC	CASSAPGGEETQYF
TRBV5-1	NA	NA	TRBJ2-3	TGCGCCAGCAGCTTAAATCAGCGGTACACAGATACGCAGTATTTT	CASSLNQRYTDTQYF
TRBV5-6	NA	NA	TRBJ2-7	TGTGCCAGCAGCGGCCCGACGGGAACCTACGAGCAGTACTTC	CASSGPTGTYEQYF
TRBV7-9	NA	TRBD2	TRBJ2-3	TGTGCCAGCAGCTTATTCGCGGGAGGCACAGATACGCAGTATTTT	CASSLFAGGTDTQYF
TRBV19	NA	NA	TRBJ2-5	TGTGCCAGTAGGGCAGGGGTATGGGAAGAGACCCAGTACTTC	CASRAGVWEETQYF
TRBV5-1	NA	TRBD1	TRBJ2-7	TGCGCCAGCAACATGGATCAGGGGGCAACCTACGAGCAGTACTTC	CASNMDQGATYEQYF
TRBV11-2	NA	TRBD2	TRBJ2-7	TGTGCCAGCAGCTTCTTGGCCGGACTAGCGGGAGTGACTTACGAGCAGTACTTC	CASSFLAGLAGVTYEQYF
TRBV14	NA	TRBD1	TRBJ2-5	TGTGCCAGGATGCCGGGACAGGGGACCCAGTACTTC	CARMPGQGTQYF
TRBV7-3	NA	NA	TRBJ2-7	TGTGCCAGCAGCTTAACCGGAGAGGACGAGCAGTACTTC	CASSLTGEDEQYF
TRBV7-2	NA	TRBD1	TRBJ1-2	TGTGCCAGCAGCTTGGACAGGGGGCTAACTAACTATGGCTACACCTTC	CASSLDRGLTNYGYTF
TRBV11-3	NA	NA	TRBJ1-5	TGTGCCAGCAGCTTCTCTGGTGGAGATCAGCCCCAGCATTTT	CASSFSGGDQPQHF
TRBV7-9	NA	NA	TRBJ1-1	TGTGCCAGCAACTTCCTGGGTGGTACTGAAGCTTTCTTT	CASNFLGGTEAFF